This T cell receptor beta chain was sequenced during a study of shared clonotypes between healthy human individuals. Genomic DNA belonging to each subset was distributed in equal measure over several immunoSEQ plates. Some clones are missing from TCRdb's copy, which holds only in-frame ones; the method was immunoSEQ multiplex PCR. Among around 990,000 clones listed, around 77% were seen once. The V and J ends lost 4 bases and 3 bases, in that order; junction bases with no gene match: 4. This CDR3 comprises 14 residues. Germline V gives CDR1 SGHNT, CDR2 YYREEE (reference sequence). Sequenced material: memory CD4+ T cells from PBMCs. Documented subset: CD45RA-negative fraction. The chain links TRBV5-4 to TRBJ2-7, with TRBD2 matching over 10 bases. The origin of this receptor is a man in his late teens or twenties in good health. Some clones in this sample may be carry-over from other donors' samples. CDR3 nucleotide sequence: TGTGCCAGCAGCCCCGGGACTAGCGACTACGAGCAGTACTTC. It codes for CASSPGTSDYEQYF.